This TCR beta chain was sequenced during a study of blood T cell repertoires in COVID-19 (dated by TCRdb to between 2020 and 2021). Some background on the complete study: Collaborator samples came from the United States, Italy and Spain and covered acute and convalescent phases of COVID-19. Deeply sampled blood TCRbeta repertoires from subjects exposed to, actively infected with, or recovered from COVID-19 were included in the dataset. The prospective study material was composed of cDNA or gDNA derived from T cells, B-cell-depleted T cells, or PBMCs. Where available, HLA class I and class II types were obtained from metadata supplied by the sample provider rather than from assay-based typing. The repertoires were made available in a free public database intended to serve as a resource for research on the immune response to SARS-CoV-2. Samples were obtained from the ongoing ImmuneRACE study (first 160 participants) and from over a thousand subjects provided by 6 global collaborators. Sample metadata almost always included a de-identified subject ID, COVID-19 status, age in years and sex.

Whole blood was collected in K2EDTA tubes by collaborating institutions according to the institutions' own protocols. For TCRbeta analysis, collaborators shipped samples as frozen whole blood, isolated PBMCs, or DNA extracted from either of those sample types. From the cysteine up to the phenylalanine, the CDR3 has a length of 18 residues. The kept DNA is CDR3 alone, 54 bases in frame from the first base. Clipping removes 2 bases from V and 0 bases from J, with 4 as the unmatched junction base count. Via the germline V gene, CDR1 is KGHSH and CDR2 LQKENI. Concerning this clone: What antigen it recognizes has not been identified. Per-base qualities were not stored, and no clone one base away is much larger.

Broad study findings and their caveats: Clinical and demographic metadata were provided uncurated, with the amount varying by source and participant.

TCRbeta CDR3 regions were amplified from genomic DNA by means of the immunoSEQ Assay, a bias-controlled multiplex PCR. The paper's data handling went like this. The number of nucleated cells in each sample was estimated from the amplification of reference gene primers within the assay. Sequence reads were collapsed and filtered to measure the absolute abundance of every unique TCRbeta CDR3 rearrangement. For each sample, productive Simpson clonality was calculated as the square root of Simpson's diversity index across productive rearrangements. TCRdb provides this immuneACCESS table in a form limited to in-frame rearrangements. Some clones are lacking; in checked studies, under half of them reflect an unresolved V gene, and why the rest are absent is not known. The V and J calls and the clone size are those of that table, but D and trimming were determined from the DNA. The sample records under 250,000 clones, around 90% of which are singletons. The top ten clones comprise roughly 3% of the sample.

The sequenced material came from peripheral blood. The chain links TRBV18 with TRBJ2-5; 15 nucleotides in the junction match TRBD2. This receptor was taken from a man aged 18 to 30 with active or convalescent COVID-19. The sequence in DNA is TGTGCCAGCTCACCAATTTGGACTAGCGGGAGGGACCAAGAGACCCAGTACTTC. This sequence encodes CASSPIWTSGRDQETQYF. With the portions outside the CDR3 filled from the reference TRBV18 and TRBJ2-5 genes, the complete variable region becomes NAGVMQNPRHLVRRRGQEARLRCSPMKGHSHVYWYRQLPEEGLKFMVYLQKENIIDESGMPKERFSAEFPKEGPSILRIQQVVRGDSAAYFCASSPIWTSGRDQETQYFGPGTRLLVL.